The rows below give T cell receptor beta chains drawn from one sample of a study of T cells in Graves' hyperthyroidism and ophthalmopathy. TCRdb fed the multiplex PCR reads into MiXCR, producing one record per CDR3 protein. The profile shows 350,000 to 400,000 distinct CDR3 sequences, roughly 18% of them singletons. Sequencing used blood. The origin of the receptors is a man between 18 and 29 years old with Graves' ophthalmopathy. Each CDR3 is given with its conserved first and last residue. Each record gives: J gene, clone size, V gene, D gene, CDR3 protein, CDR3 DNA. D genes are given only for firm matches. The size entry is marked missing in some rows and otherwise reads once, few, many or a size class.

J gene: TRBJ2-3
clone size: many
V gene: TRBV5-1
D gene: TRBD2
CDR3 protein: CASSPVAGGNTDTQYF
CDR3 DNA: TGCGCCAGCAGCCCTGTGGCGGGGGGGAACACAGATACGCAGTATTTT

J gene: TRBJ2-5
clone size: many
V gene: TRBV6-1
D gene: NA
CDR3 protein: CASSYGSGETQYF
CDR3 DNA: TGTGCCAGCAGTTACGGCAGCGGAGAGACCCAGTACTTC

J gene: TRBJ1-2
clone size: NA
V gene: TRBV20-1
D gene: NA
CDR3 protein: CSAARDTNYGYTF
CDR3 DNA: TGCAGTGCTGCCCGGGACACCAACTATGGCTACACCTTC

J gene: TRBJ1-5
clone size: once
V gene: TRBV11-3
D gene: TRBD1
CDR3 protein: CASSANRGSYQPQHF
CDR3 DNA: TGTGCCAGCAGCGCAAACAGGGGCAGTTATCAGCCCCAGCATTTT

J gene: TRBJ2-5
clone size: NA
V gene: TRBV13
D gene: NA
CDR3 protein: CASSLSWVIQETQYF
CDR3 DNA: TGTGCCAGCAGCTTAAGTTGGGTGATACAAGAGACCCAGTACTTC

J gene: TRBJ2-6
clone size: once
V gene: TRBV29-1
D gene: NA
CDR3 protein: CSVESWGSSGANVLTF
CDR3 DNA: TGCAGCGTTGAGAGTTGGGGCAGCTCTGGGGCCAACGTCCTGACTTTC

J gene: TRBJ2-7
clone size: few
V gene: TRBV18
D gene: NA
CDR3 protein: CASSPQSGTAYEQYF
CDR3 DNA: TGTGCCAGCTCACCGCAGTCCGGGACCGCATACGAGCAGTACTTC

J gene: TRBJ1-6
clone size: few
V gene: TRBV12-3/TRBV12-4
D gene: NA
CDR3 protein: CASSLRQGGLAYNSPLHF
CDR3 DNA: TGTGCCAGCAGTTTGCGTCAGGGAGGGTTGGCCTATAATTCACCCCTCCACTTT

J gene: TRBJ2-1
clone size: NA
V gene: TRBV6-4
D gene: TRBD2
CDR3 protein: CASSDGRGNYNEQFF
CDR3 DNA: TGTGCCAGCAGTGACGGGCGGGGGAACTACAATGAGCAGTTCTTC

J gene: TRBJ1-2
clone size: NA
V gene: TRBV29-1
D gene: NA
CDR3 protein: CSVYRQGRYGYTF
CDR3 DNA: TGCAGCGTTTATCGGCAGGGTCGCTATGGCTACACCTTC

J gene: TRBJ2-5
clone size: many
V gene: TRBV11-2
D gene: TRBD2
CDR3 protein: CASSPGGSGVQETQYF
CDR3 DNA: TGTGCCAGCAGCCCCGGCGGGAGCGGGGTACAAGAGACCCAGTACTTC

J gene: TRBJ2-7
clone size: many
V gene: TRBV11-2
D gene: NA
CDR3 protein: CASSLERQSSEQYF
CDR3 DNA: TGTGCCAGCAGCTTAGAACGCCAGTCGAGTGAGCAGTACTTC

J gene: TRBJ1-4
clone size: many
V gene: TRBV2
D gene: NA
CDR3 protein: CASLEGDGSGNEKLFF
CDR3 DNA: TGTGCCAGCCTCGAGGGTGACGGATCCGGTAATGAAAAACTGTTTTTT

J gene: TRBJ2-3
clone size: few
V gene: TRBV29-1
D gene: NA
CDR3 protein: CSVGASENTDTQYF
CDR3 DNA: TGCAGCGTTGGGGCTAGCGAAAACACAGATACGCAGTATTTT

J gene: TRBJ2-3
clone size: few
V gene: TRBV18
D gene: TRBD1
CDR3 protein: CASSPLGDGQGQYF
CDR3 DNA: TGTGCCAGCTCACCACTCGGCGATGGACAGGGTCAGTATTTT

J gene: TRBJ2-7
clone size: few
V gene: TRBV19
D gene: NA
CDR3 protein: CASSIKVASYEQYF
CDR3 DNA: TGTGCCAGTAGTATTAAGGTGGCCTCCTACGAGCAGTACTTC

J gene: TRBJ2-7
clone size: many
V gene: TRBV27
D gene: NA
CDR3 protein: CASSGGDNPYEQYF
CDR3 DNA: TGTGCCAGCAGCGGTGGGGACAACCCCTACGAGCAGTACTTC

J gene: TRBJ2-2
clone size: NA
V gene: TRBV2
D gene: TRBD1
CDR3 protein: CASSAHRDRGLTGELFF
CDR3 DNA: TGTGCCAGCAGCGCCCACCGGGACAGGGGGCTTACCGGGGAGCTGTTTTTT

J gene: TRBJ2-1
clone size: many
V gene: TRBV13
D gene: NA
CDR3 protein: CASRVWGYNEQFF
CDR3 DNA: TGTGCCAGCAGGGTGTGGGGGTACAATGAGCAGTTCTTC

J gene: TRBJ2-1
clone size: NA
V gene: TRBV6-5
D gene: NA
CDR3 protein: CASSYSTGYNEQFF
CDR3 DNA: TGTGCCAGCAGTTACTCGACCGGATACAATGAGCAGTTCTTC

J gene: TRBJ2-3
clone size: few
V gene: TRBV4-1
D gene: NA
CDR3 protein: CASSSLEDLTDTQYF
CDR3 DNA: TGCGCCAGCAGCTCTTTGGAGGATCTCACAGATACGCAGTATTTT

J gene: TRBJ1-4
clone size: many
V gene: TRBV18
D gene: NA
CDR3 protein: CASSPPLVTNEKLFF
CDR3 DNA: TGTGCCAGCTCACCACCGCTGGTAACTAATGAAAAACTGTTTTTT

J gene: TRBJ1-5
clone size: NA
V gene: TRBV19
D gene: NA
CDR3 protein: CASTMGPYSNQPQHF
CDR3 DNA: TGTGCCAGTACCATGGGACCCTATAGCAATCAGCCCCAGCATTTT

J gene: TRBJ1-4
clone size: NA
V gene: TRBV6-1
D gene: NA
CDR3 protein: CASSQTDTNEKLFF
CDR3 DNA: TGTGCCAGCAGCCAGACAGATACTAATGAAAAACTGTTTTTT

J gene: TRBJ2-7
clone size: few
V gene: TRBV19
D gene: NA
CDR3 protein: CASSPGGDSSFYEQYF
CDR3 DNA: TGTGCCAGTAGTCCGGGAGGGGACAGCTCTTTCTACGAGCAGTACTTC

J gene: TRBJ2-7
clone size: NA
V gene: TRBV13
D gene: NA
CDR3 protein: CASSPGGDVSYEQYF
CDR3 DNA: TGTGCCAGCAGCCCGGGCGGGGACGTCTCCTACGAGCAGTACTTC

J gene: TRBJ2-7
clone size: many
V gene: TRBV6-1
D gene: TRBD1
CDR3 protein: CASRSDRDGVYEQYF
CDR3 DNA: TGTGCCAGCAGATCGGACAGGGATGGGGTCTACGAGCAGTACTTC

J gene: TRBJ1-1
clone size: NA
V gene: TRBV18
D gene: NA
CDR3 protein: CASSSGRGNAEAFF
CDR3 DNA: TGTGCCAGCTCCTCAGGACGGGGGAACGCTGAAGCTTTCTTT

J gene: TRBJ1-1
clone size: few
V gene: TRBV18
D gene: TRBD1
CDR3 protein: CASSPDRETEAFF
CDR3 DNA: TGTGCCAGCTCACCAGACAGGGAAACTGAAGCTTTCTTT

J gene: TRBJ2-5
clone size: many
V gene: TRBV11-2
D gene: TRBD2
CDR3 protein: CASSSSGGQETQYF
CDR3 DNA: TGTGCCAGCAGTTCCTCGGGGGGCCAAGAGACCCAGTACTTC

J gene: TRBJ2-5
clone size: many
V gene: TRBV2
D gene: TRBD1
CDR3 protein: CASRRDRGDQYF
CDR3 DNA: TGTGCCAGCAGGAGGGACAGGGGGGACCAGTACTTC

J gene: TRBJ1-2
clone size: many
V gene: TRBV12-3/TRBV12-4
D gene: TRBD1
CDR3 protein: CASSPQGMGGYTF
CDR3 DNA: TGTGCCAGCAGCCCACAGGGGATGGGGGGCTACACCTTC

J gene: TRBJ2-2
clone size: few
V gene: TRBV7-3
D gene: NA
CDR3 protein: CASSLNAGNTGELFF
CDR3 DNA: TGTGCCAGCAGCTTAAATGCAGGGAACACCGGGGAGCTGTTTTTT

J gene: TRBJ2-1
clone size: NA
V gene: TRBV5-1
D gene: TRBD2
CDR3 protein: CASSWTGASGGRGEQFF
CDR3 DNA: TGCGCCAGCAGCTGGACGGGGGCTAGCGGGGGGCGGGGTGAGCAGTTCTTC

J gene: TRBJ1-5
clone size: many
V gene: TRBV28
D gene: TRBD1
CDR3 protein: CASSFAGQYSNQPQHF
CDR3 DNA: TGTGCCAGCAGTTTCGCGGGACAGTATAGCAATCAGCCCCAGCATTTT

J gene: TRBJ1-1
clone size: many
V gene: TRBV6-2/TRBV6-3
D gene: TRBD1
CDR3 protein: CASSSLRDRGSPNTEAFF
CDR3 DNA: TGTGCCAGCAGTTCTCTTCGGGACAGGGGAAGTCCTAACACTGAAGCTTTCTTT

J gene: TRBJ1-2
clone size: few
V gene: TRBV6-1
D gene: NA
CDR3 protein: CASKRQEYGYTF
CDR3 DNA: TGTGCCAGCAAGAGGCAGGAATATGGCTACACCTTC

J gene: TRBJ2-7
clone size: few
V gene: TRBV4-1
D gene: NA
CDR3 protein: CASSQVRGRVHEQYF
CDR3 DNA: TGCGCCAGCAGCCAAGTGAGGGGAAGGGTCCACGAGCAGTACTTC